This TCR beta chain appears in the sequencing data of a study of esophageal squamous cell carcinoma under preoperative chemotherapy. On the study more broadly: Both tumor-infiltrating lymphocytes and peripheral blood T cells were profiled.

Points on this clonotype: Its target is not known.

Study-wide results and caveats: After paclitaxel-nedaplatin, abundant clones were more likely to contract than amplify. After treatment, tumor-infiltrating lymphocytes seemed to come partly from incoming peripheral T cells, not only local changes. Chemotherapy was followed by significantly higher TCR diversity in peripheral T cells only, not tumor-infiltrating lymphocytes.

TCRdb reprocessed the PCR reads with MiXCR, giving one entry per CDR3 protein. In the table there are about 30,000 distinct CDR3 sequences, around 50% of which are singletons. The CDR3 covers 16 residues. Germline CDR1 and CDR2: SGHTA and FQGNSA. V lost 0 bases and J 13 bases, leaving 22 bases between the germline ends. Time point described: before preoperative PTX-NDP chemotherapy. The origin of this receptor is a human donor with esophageal squamous cell carcinoma. The donor label of this sample is uncertain. The V and J genes are TRBV7-2 and TRBJ2-4; TRBD2 is a possible D gene (7 bases). Sampling took place from a patient given preoperative chemotherapy. CDR3 sequence reads: CASSLAGGRDKKIQYF. The CDR3 DNA is TGTGCCAGCAGCTTAGCCGGGGGGCGGGACAAAAAGATCCAGTACTTC.